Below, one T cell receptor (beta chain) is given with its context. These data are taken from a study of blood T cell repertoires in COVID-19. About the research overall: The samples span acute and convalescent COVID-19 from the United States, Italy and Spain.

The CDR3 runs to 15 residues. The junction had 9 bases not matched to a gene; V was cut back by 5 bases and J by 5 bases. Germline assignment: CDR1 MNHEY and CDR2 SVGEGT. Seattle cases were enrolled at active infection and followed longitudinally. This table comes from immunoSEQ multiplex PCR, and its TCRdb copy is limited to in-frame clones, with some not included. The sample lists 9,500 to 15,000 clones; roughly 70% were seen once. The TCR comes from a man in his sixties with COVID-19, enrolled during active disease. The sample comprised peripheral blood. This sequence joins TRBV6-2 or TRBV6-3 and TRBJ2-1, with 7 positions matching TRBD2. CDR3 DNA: TGTGCCAGCAGTAGGTGGCTAGCGGAACACAATGAGCAGTTCTTC. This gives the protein CASSRWLAEHNEQFF.